The 24 T cell receptor beta chains reported below all come from one sample, sequenced in a study of T cell repertoires in cytomegalovirus infection. MiXCR, applied by TCRdb to the reads, yields one record per CDR3 protein. The sample yields 310,000 or so distinct CDR3 sequences, about 26% seen once. The sample taken for sequencing was PBMCs. These receptors were obtained from a human donor in good health (CMV status not recorded). Some clones in this sample may be carry-over from other donors' samples.

Only a few counts were recorded for this clonotype. The chain joins TRBV5-1 to TRBJ2-2; TRBD1 agrees at 10 bases. J was trimmed by 6 bases and V by 3 bases; bases with no gene match: 2. Germline V gene lookup returns CDR1 SGHRS and CDR2 YFSETQ. The CDR3 contains 14 residues. CDR3 in amino acids: CASSSGTGAGELFF. As DNA, the CDR3 is TGCGCCAGCAGCTCGGGGACAGGGGCCGGGGAGCTGTTTTTT. Full variable domain (rest looked up from reference TRBV5-1 and TRBJ2-2): KAGVTQTPRYLIKTRGQQVTLSCSPISGHRSVSWYQQTPGQGLQFLFEYFSETQRNKGNFPGRFSGRQFSNSRSEMNVSTLELGDSALYLCASSSGTGAGELFFGEGSRLTVL.

At least ten counts were recorded for this clonotype. This chain joins TRBV7-2 and TRBJ1-1; 8 positions agree with TRBD1. Per germline, CDR1 SGHTA and CDR2 FQGNSA. This CDR3 comprises 13 residues. After removal of 6 bases from V and 1 base from J, the junction contained 1 base not matched to a gene. The CDR3 spells CASRGQANTEAFF. In DNA form, the CDR3 reads TGTGCCAGCAGGGGACAGGCGAACACTGAAGCTTTCTTT.

This clonotype was counted ten times or more. The V and J genes are TRBV5-6 and TRBJ1-4; D not certain. The CDR3 contains 15 residues. Trimming removed 1 base from V and 8 bases from J, with 15 bases in between. Germline loops: CDR1 SGHDT, CDR2 YYEEEE. CDR3 sequence: CASSLIGGVNEKLFF. In nucleotides, the CDR3 is TGTGCCAGCAGCTTGATCGGCGGGGTCAACGAAAAACTGTTTTTT.

At least ten counts were recorded for this clonotype. The rearrangement uses TRBV7-2 and TRBJ2-1; 7 bases are a match to TRBD2. V lost 2 bases, J lost 8 bases, and 6 bases stayed unmatched. The CDR3 spans 14 residues. Germline V gives CDR1 SGHTA, CDR2 FQGNSA. DNA of the CDR3: TGTGCCAGCAGCTTACGGACTAGTCTTTATGAGCAGTTCTTC. Encoded protein: CASSLRTSLYEQFF.

This clonotype was recorded a few times. This rearrangement joins TRBV6-5 to TRBJ2-3; TRBD2 might be the D (6 bases). This CDR3 region has 15 residues. Trimming removed 2 bases from V and 5 bases from J, with 14 bases in between. Germline V lookup: CDR1 MNHEY, CDR2 SVGAGI. CDR3 residues: CASSYTGDGIDTQYF. CDR3 DNA: TGTGCCAGCAGTTACACGGGAGATGGGATAGATACGCAGTATTTT.

V and J are TRBV18 and TRBJ1-2; no firm D call. V was cut by 1 base and J by 4 bases, with 13 bases left in between. Germline V CDR1 and CDR2: KGHSH, LQKENI. The CDR3 totals 15 residues. DNA for the CDR3: TGTGCCAGCTCACCACTGATAGAGCCCGGCTATGGCTACACCTTC. Amino acids: CASSPLIEPGYGYTF.

This chain uses TRBV20-1 with TRBJ1-5, with a weak D call TRBD1 (5 bases). The germline V and J ends were trimmed by 0 bases and 3 bases, with 18 bases remaining between them. Germline CDR1 DFQATT, CDR2 SNEGSKA (reference sequence). The CDR3 consists of 17 residues. CDR3 in DNA: TGCAGTGCTAGAGATGAGGGAGCAAGGGGATACAATCAGCCCCAGCATTTT. Protein product: CSARDEGARGYNQPQHF.

This clonotype was observed a handful of times. The V call is TRBV2, the J call TRBJ2-3; D call uncertain. This CDR3 spans 13 amino acids. V lost 8 bases to trimming and J lost 2 bases, with 11 bases between them. Germline V gene lookup returns CDR1 SNHLY and CDR2 FYNNEI. CDR3 DNA sequence: TGTGCCAGCGCGTGGCAGAACACAGATACGCAGTATTTT. Encoded protein: CASAWQNTDTQYF.

The chain combines TRBV20-1 with TRBJ1-5; D perhaps matches TRBD1 (5 bases). V was shortened by 6 bases and J by 4 bases, with 16 bases between the two germline ends. The CDR3 extends over 14 amino acids. The germline CDR1 and CDR2 sequences are DFQATT and SNEGSKA (reference sequence). The CDR3 is CSAGGRPRNQPQHF. Written as DNA, the CDR3 is TGCAGTGCCGGGGGACGGCCGAGGAATCAGCCCCAGCATTTT.

This clonotype has a count of ten or more. Relative to the germline gene, one junction end is altered; a read error may explain this. V gene TRBV7-2 combines with J gene TRBJ2-1, with a tentative D call TRBD2 (6 bases). The CDR3 loop spans 15 amino acids. The germline V gene encodes CDR1 SGHTA and CDR2 FQGNSA. The CDR3, as DNA: TGTGCCAGCAGCTATGGACTAATCGGCTACGATGAGCAGTTCTTC. Protein sequence: CASSYGLIGYDEQFF.

There are many counts of this clonotype. The rearrangement joins TRBV7-2 to TRBJ2-5, with D maybe TRBD2 (6 bases). Trimming stripped 3 bases from V and 4 bases from J, with 15 bases between. The CDR3 is 15 residues long. Germline V lookup: CDR1 SGHTA, CDR2 FQGNSA. Here the CDR3 DNA reads TGTGCCAGCAGCTTTAGCGCGGGGATCGGAGAGACCCAGTACTTC. It translates to CASSFSAGIGETQYF.

DNA of the CDR3: TGTGCCAGCAGTTCAAACAGGGGACGGGAGACCCAGTACTTC. It encodes CASSSNRGRETQYF. This chain uses TRBV28 with TRBJ2-5; 7 bases fit TRBD1. Trimming removed 4 bases from V and 5 bases from J; junction bases left unmatched: 7. The CDR3 covers 14 residues. Germline CDR1 reads MDHEN; CDR2 reads SYDVKM.

The V call is TRBV28, the J call TRBJ2-5, with D tentatively TRBD1 (5 bases). Trimming removed 7 bases from V and 5 bases from J, with 11 bases in between. CDR1 and CDR2 from the germline V gene are MDHEN and SYDVKM. The CDR3 spans 12 residues. In nucleotides, the CDR3 is TGTGCCAGCACAGGGATGGGGGAGACCCAGTACTTC. Amino acid sequence: CASTGMGETQYF.

The rearrangement links TRBV5-8 to TRBJ2-5; unclear D gene. The CDR3 loop spans 14 amino acids. Germline V CDR1 and CDR2: SGHTS, YDEGEE. With 5 bases removed from V and 5 bases from J, the gap between germline ends came to 16 bases. The DNA for the CDR3 is TGTGCCAGCAGACCCCCTCGGTCTTGGGAGACCCAGTACTTC. Protein: CASRPPRSWETQYF.

This clonotype was observed many times. This chain uses TRBV6-1 with TRBJ1-5; D not certain. Between the trimmed V and J ends, which lost 2 bases and 5 bases, there was a span of 7 bases. Germline CDR1 MNHNS, CDR2 SASEGT. The CDR3 loop spans 13 amino acids. This CDR3 is CASSETSYQPQHF. Here the CDR3 DNA reads TGTGCCAGCAGTGAAACCAGCTATCAGCCCCAGCATTTT.

In its sample, this clonotype was seen many times. The rearrangement uses TRBV28 and TRBJ1-2; D gene uncertain. The CDR3 extends over 12 amino acids. The germline V gene encodes CDR1 MDHEN and CDR2 SYDVKM. Trimming shortened V by 5 bases and J by 8 bases, and 12 bases separated the two germline ends. The CDR3 sequence: CASSVGRKGYTF. CDR3 nucleotides: TGTGCCAGCAGTGTGGGCAGAAAGGGCTACACCTTC.

This clonotype turned up a few times. V and J are TRBV18 and TRBJ2-7, with D uncertain. Germline CDR1 reads KGHSH; CDR2 reads LQKENI. Trimming removed 3 bases at V and 7 bases at J, with 13 bases between. The CDR3 loop spans 13 amino acids. The DNA for the CDR3 is TGTGCCAGCTCACCGAACTTACGAGATGAGCAGTACTTC. This encodes CASSPNLRDEQYF.

This clonotype was seen a handful of times. The gene calls are TRBV5-5 and TRBJ1-2; 10 positions agree with TRBD1. Trimming removed 4 bases from V and 4 bases from J; junction bases left unmatched: 13. The germline gives CDR1 SGHKS, CDR2 YYEKEE (reference sequence). CDR3 length equals 17 residues. The CDR3 loop is CASSPSPRTGGAYGYTF. In nucleotides, the CDR3 is TGTGCCAGCAGCCCGTCACCTAGGACAGGGGGTGCCTATGGCTACACCTTC.

V and J are TRBV5-1 and TRBJ2-1, with TRBD2 as a possible D gene (6 bases). This CDR3 comprises 17 residues. Trimming took 5 bases from V and 2 from J, leaving 20 bases between them. Germline CDR1 SGHRS, CDR2 YFSETQ. Here the CDR3 reads CASSPRLAGPPYNEQFF. CDR3 coding DNA: TGCGCCAGCAGTCCCCGATTGGCGGGGCCTCCCTACAATGAGCAGTTCTTC.

This clonotype was seen repeatedly, ten times or more. This CDR3 is CASSSTGPSGLHEQFF. CDR3 in DNA: TGTGCCAGCAGCTCGACGGGGCCCTCGGGGCTACATGAGCAGTTCTTC. J is TRBJ2-1 and V is TRBV7-2; D is tentatively TRBD1 or TRBD2 (5 bases each). Germline V CDR1 and CDR2: SGHTA, FQGNSA. There are 16 residues in the CDR3. V was pared by 4 bases and J by 8 bases, with 21 bases between.

At least ten counts were recorded for this clonotype. The chain combines TRBV7-2 with TRBJ2-7; D ambiguous. The V gene's germline CDR1 is SGHTA and CDR2 FQGNSA. The germline V and J ends were trimmed by 5 bases and 4 bases, with 9 bases remaining between them. The CDR3 is 12 amino acids. For the CDR3, the DNA is TGTGCCAGCAGCCCCTTTTCGTACGAGCAGTACTTC. Translated: CASSPFSYEQYF.

This clonotype was seen at least ten times. The genes are TRBV11-2 and TRBJ2-5; D might be TRBD1 or TRBD2, each matching 5 bases. Per the germline V gene, CDR1 is SGHAT and CDR2 is FQNNGV. V shed 5 bases and J shed 10 bases, with 20 bases lying between them. This CDR3 is built from 14 residues. CDR3 DNA sequence: TGTGCCAGCAGCCCCCGGGGCCTGCTGGAGGACCAGTACTTC. It specifies CASSPRGLLEDQYF.

This clonotype came up many times. The V and J genes are TRBV7-9 and TRBJ2-5; 12 nucleotides match TRBD2. This CDR3 comprises 15 residues. V shed 7 bases and J 4 bases; nucleotides not matched to a gene: 7. Looked up from germline, CDR1 is SEHNR and CDR2 is FQNEAQ (reference sequence). CDR3 in DNA: TGTGCCAGCACCTCTAGCGGGGGGGCGGGAGAGACCCAGTACTTC. The encoded protein is CASTSSGGAGETQYF.

The chain employs TRBV29-1 and TRBJ1-5; D is undetermined. Germline V gene data show CDR1 as SQVTM and CDR2 as ANQGSEA. Trimming pared 6 bases from V and 2 bases from J, leaving 11 bases between. The CDR3 loop spans 13 amino acids. The CDR3 nucleotides read TGCAGCGTCGTATTAGAGGGCAATCAGCCCCAGCATTTT. This encodes CSVVLEGNQPQHF. The full variable domain, in which reference TRBV29-1 and TRBJ1-5 provide the parts outside the CDR3, is SAVISQKPSRDICQRGTSLTIQCQVDSQVTMMFWYRQQPGQSLTLIATANQGSEATYESGFVIDKFPISRPNLTFSTLTVSNMSPEDSSIYLCSVVLEGNQPQHFGDGTRLSIL.